Presented here are 9 T cell receptor beta chains from one specimen sequenced in a study of blood T cell repertoires in COVID-19. Clones were read by immunoSEQ multiplex PCR, and TCRdb kept only the in-frame ones, dropping some. Here the sample spans tens of thousands of clones, roughly 80% being singletons. Sequenced sample: peripheral blood. Receptors were obtained from a man older than 75 with COVID-19, enrolled during active disease.

This sequence joins TRBV7-3 and TRBJ2-1; 8 nucleotides match TRBD2. Germline V CDR1 and CDR2: SGHTA, FQGTGA. The V and J ends lost 2 bases and 14 bases, in that order; junction bases with no gene match: 11. The length of the CDR3 is 14 residues. The CDR3 reads CASSLLVAGTPKFF. As DNA, the CDR3 is TGTGCCAGCAGCTTACTGGTAGCGGGGACTCCCAAGTTCTTC.

This clone was detected a few times. The chain's CDR3 is CASSSGGPAGYGYTF. CDR3 bases: TGTGCCAGCAGCTCAGGTGGACCGGCGGGCTATGGCTACACCTTC. The chain links TRBV7-2 to TRBJ1-2; D remains ambiguous. Per the germline V gene, CDR1 is SGHTA and CDR2 is FQGNSA. The CDR3 loop spans 15 amino acids. Trimming removed 4 bases from V and 4 bases from J, with 16 bases in between.

The chain is built from TRBV7-6 and TRBJ2-7; 8 nucleotides line up with TRBD1. V trimming: 2 bases; J trimming: 3 bases; junction bases outside the gene matches: 6. Germline CDR1 and CDR2: SGHVS and FNYEAQ. The CDR3 is made up of 15 amino acids. CDR3 coding DNA: TGTGCCAGCAGCTTAAGGACAGGGCCCGTCTACGAGCAGTACTTC. The encoded protein is CASSLRTGPVYEQYF.

The genes are TRBV5-1 and TRBJ2-1; tentative D call: TRBD2 (6 bases). The CDR3 is made up of 15 amino acids. Germline lookup yields CDR1 SGHRS and CDR2 YFSETQ. The V gene lost 8 bases and the J gene lost 5 bases, with 20 bases spanning the gap. CDR3 in DNA: TGCGCCAGTACCGACGGGGGAAGGGTTAACAATGAGCAGTTCTTC. Amino acid sequence: CASTDGGRVNNEQFF.

The V and J genes are TRBV19 and TRBJ1-1; no firm D call. The CDR3 length is 11 residues. Per the germline V gene, CDR1 is LNHDA and CDR2 is SQIVND (reference sequence). With 4 bases removed from V and 5 bases from J, the gap between germline ends came to 5 bases. CDR3 sequence reads: CASSRGTEAFF. The CDR3 DNA reads as TGTGCCAGTAGTAGAGGGACTGAAGCTTTCTTT.

This chain connects TRBV28 to TRBJ1-2, with D hard to call. Germline V CDR1 and CDR2: MDHEN, SYDVKM. The CDR3 consists of 13 residues. V was clipped by 3 bases and J by 7 bases, with 12 bases between them. The CDR3, as DNA: TGTGCCAGCAGTTTCGGCCCGACGGGTGGCTACACCTTC. This codes for CASSFGPTGGYTF.

This chain connects TRBV9 to TRBJ1-2; no clear D gene. This CDR3 contains 15 residues. Germline CDR1 reads SGDLS; CDR2 reads YYNGEE. The ends were cut back, 0 bases at V and 5 bases at J, with 14 bases in the middle. CDR3 region: CASSVAEARIYGYTF. CDR3 in DNA: TGTGCCAGCAGCGTAGCGGAGGCCCGCATATATGGCTACACCTTC.

This clone appeared once. Written as DNA, the CDR3 is TGTGCCAGCAACCAGGGATGGGACACTGAAGCTTTCTTT. It translates to CASNQGWDTEAFF. The V call is TRBV2, the J call TRBJ1-1; perhaps TRBD1 as D (5 bases). Looked up from germline, CDR1 is SNHLY and CDR2 is FYNNEI. The CDR3 has 13 residues. V dropped 7 bases and J dropped 3 bases, with 12 bases sitting between them.

The chain has TRBV7-3 and TRBJ2-3; D is unclear. The CDR3 is made up of 12 amino acids. With 4 bases removed from V and 9 bases from J, the gap between germline ends came to 11 bases. The V gene's germline CDR1 is SGHTA and CDR2 FQGTGA. CDR3 sequence (DNA): TGTGCCAGCAGCTCCAACATCGGGACGCAGTATTTT. Translating gives CASSSNIGTQYF.